The entry that follows covers one T cell receptor beta chain sequence. This clone showed up just once. The specificity of this receptor is unknown. Per-nucleotide qualities are absent, and no much larger clonotype sits a single base away. Another Seattle source contributed samples from volunteer blood donors who had recovered from COVID-19. Collaborating institutions collected whole blood in K2EDTA tubes following their own protocols. For TCRbeta analysis, collaborators shipped samples in one of three forms: frozen whole blood, isolated PBMCs, or DNA extracted from either of those sample types. The immunoSEQ Assay, a bias-controlled multiplex PCR, was used to amplify TCRbeta CDR3 regions from genomic DNA. The study's processing was this. Within the assay, amplification of reference gene primers was used to estimate how many nucleated cells each sample contained. To quantify the absolute abundance of each unique TCRbeta CDR3 rearrangement, sequence reads were collapsed and filtered. For each sample, productive Simpson clonality was calculated as the square root of Simpson's diversity index across productive rearrangements. TCRdb took over this immuneACCESS table, retaining in-frame rearrangements with V and J assigned. Such tables are incomplete; in checked studies, under half of the missing clones stem from an unresolved V gene, and the remainder is unexplained. V, J and clone size are taken as reported in that table, and D and trimming were inferred from the DNA itself. This sample holds about 180,000 clones; roughly nine tenths were observed only once. The ten most abundant clones make up 1.5% to 2% of the sample.

V loses 6 bases, J loses 2 bases, and the germline ends lie 23 bases apart. From its cysteine to its phenylalanine, the CDR3 spans 17 amino acids. Only the CDR3 region is kept as DNA, spanning 51 bases read in frame from base 1. CDR1 and CDR2, looked up from the germline V gene, are SGHAT and FQNNGV. This entry is derived from a study of blood T cell repertoires in COVID-19 (dated by TCRdb to 2020 to 2022). General notes on the study: Collaborator samples came from the United States, Italy and Spain and covered acute and convalescent phases of COVID-19. A freely available public database, intended as a resource for researchers studying the immune response to SARS-CoV-2, is where the repertoires were released. Samples were obtained from the ongoing ImmuneRACE study (first 160 participants) and from some 1,300 subjects provided by 6 global collaborators. The dataset comprised deeply sampled blood TCRbeta repertoires from subjects exposed to, actively infected with, or recovered from COVID-19. The prospective study material was composed of cDNA or gDNA derived from T cells, B-cell-depleted T cells, or PBMCs. Sample metadata almost always included a de-identified subject ID, COVID-19 status, age in years and sex. Where HLA class I and class II types were available, the types were taken from metadata supplied by the sample provider, not from assay-based typing.

Overall study outcomes, separate from this receptor: The quantity of clinical and demographic metadata differed by source and by participant and was supplied without curation.

Sequenced sample: peripheral blood. The sequence links TRBV11-2 to TRBJ2-7; matching of 6 bases hints at TRBD1 as the D gene. The source of this sequence is a man aged 18 to 29 who had recovered from COVID-19. The CDR3 here reads CASRRPYQGHLTYEQYF. The nucleotide sequence reads as follows: TGTGCCAGCAGACGCCCTTACCAGGGGCACCTAACCTACGAGCAGTACTTC. The reference TRBV11-2 and TRBJ2-7 proteins fill in what lies around the CDR3, so the full variable domain reads EAGVAQSPRYKIIEKRQSVAFWCNPISGHATLYWYQQILGQGPKLLIQFQNNGVVDDSQLPKDRFSAERLKGVDSTLKIQPAKLEDSAVYLCASRRPYQGHLTYEQYFGPGTRLTVT.